This TCR beta chain was sequenced during a study of blood T cell repertoires in COVID-19. This clone was counted only a few times. The table came from immunoSEQ multiplex PCR; TCRdb's copy has only in-frame clones and leaves some out. The sample shows a few hundred thousand clones, approximately 85% of them seen only once. Sequencing used PBMCs or T cells enriched from blood (not recorded which). This clonotype originated in a man aged 25-45 years who had recovered from COVID-19.

The CDR3: CASSPRGGEYEQYF. As DNA, the CDR3 is TGTGCCAGCTCACCACGAGGCGGAGAGTACGAGCAGTACTTC. This chain uses TRBV18 with TRBJ2-7; no clear D gene. Germline V gene sequence: CDR1 KGHSH, CDR2 LQKENI. The CDR3 consists of 14 residues. Trimming removed 1 base from V and 4 bases from J, with 11 bases in between.